The 10 T cell receptor beta chains listed next were all sequenced from one sample in a study of vaccination and CD4 T cells after COVID-19. Treatment defined: roughly ten-day PBMC culture with coronavirus spike peptide pools or control peptides (ViraFEST assay). The Oncomine TCR Beta short-read assay was applied to DNA of cultured CD4+ T cells. Each CDR3 protein gets one entry after TCRdb re-called the PCR reads with MiXCR. The sample consists of about 18,000 distinct CDR3 sequences, roughly 78% of them appearing once. The antigens of these receptors remain unknown. This specimen was CD4+ T cells from blood, cultured in vitro, taken after SARS-CoV-2 vaccination. The receptors stem from a human donor who received a COVID-19 vaccine.

The chain couples TRBV24-1 to TRBJ1-2; 7 bases agree with TRBD1. The CDR3 consists of 14 residues. From germline, CDR1 is KGHDR and CDR2 SFDVKD. V dropped 3 bases and J dropped 4; count of bases not matched to a gene: 4. The CDR3 spells CATSDPGQPYGYTF. The CDR3 bases are TGTGCCACCAGTGATCCGGGACAGCCCTATGGCTACACCTTC.

The gene calls are TRBV11-3 and TRBJ1-2; tentative D call: TRBD1 (6 bases). The CDR3 runs to 13 residues. V lost 1 base and J lost 7, with 10 bases in between. Germline V lookup: CDR1 SGHNT, CDR2 YENEEA. CDR3 sequence reads: CASSLVAGAGYTF. In DNA form, the CDR3 reads TGTGCCAGCAGCTTAGTTGCAGGGGCTGGCTACACCTTC.

The chain is built from TRBV20-1 and TRBJ1-4; D unclear. The CDR3 has 15 residues. V was shortened by 2 bases and J by 8 bases, with 18 bases between the two germline ends. The germline V gene encodes CDR1 DFQATT and CDR2 SNEGSKA (reference sequence). The chain's CDR3 is CSARTNQGPGEKLFF. The CDR3 region has the DNA TGCAGTGCTAGAACCAACCAAGGCCCAGGCGAAAAACTGTTTTTT.

The gene calls are TRBV20-1 and TRBJ2-5; 9 positions match TRBD2. J lost 1 base, V lost 2 bases, and 5 bases had no gene match. Germline V lookup: CDR1 DFQATT, CDR2 SNEGSKA (reference sequence). There are 15 residues in the CDR3. The CDR3, as DNA: TGCAGTGCTAGATCTCTTAGCGGGGGCCAAGAGACCCAGTACTTC. Translation gives CSARSLSGGQETQYF.

The rearrangement joins TRBV20-1 to TRBJ1-1, with a tentative D call TRBD1 (5 bases). V shed 4 bases and J shed 0 bases, with 9 bases lying between them. CDR3 length: 13 amino acids. The germline V gene has CDR1 DFQATT and CDR2 SNEGSKA (reference sequence). CDR3 DNA: TGCAGTGCTACCAGGGTTATGAACACTGAAGCTTTCTTT. Translating gives CSATRVMNTEAFF.

The CDR3, as DNA: TGCAGTGCTAGAGATCAGGCCAAATACGAGCAGTACTTC. The encoded protein is CSARDQAKYEQYF. The gene calls are TRBV20-1 and TRBJ2-7; D ambiguous. Trimming left V 0 bases short and J 4 bases short, with 10 bases between. The CDR3 is 13 residues long. From germline, CDR1 is DFQATT and CDR2 SNEGSKA (reference sequence).

This chain joins TRBV6-5 and TRBJ2-5; D call uncertain. This CDR3 is built from 14 residues. The V gene lost 0 bases and the J gene lost 0 bases, with 5 bases spanning the gap. Germline V CDR1 and CDR2: MNHEY, SVGAGI. The DNA of the CDR3 is TGTGCCAGCAGTTACTCACAGAACCAAGAGACCCAGTACTTC. Translating gives CASSYSQNQETQYF.

In this sample, this clonotype turned up once. V gene TRBV12-3 or TRBV12-4 combines with J gene TRBJ1-3, with a tentative D call TRBD1 (5 bases). This CDR3 comprises 14 residues. Trimming left V 5 bases short and J 2 bases short, with 10 bases between. The CDR3 reads CASSARGAGNTIYF. The CDR3, as DNA: TGTGCCAGCAGTGCCCGGGGGGCTGGAAACACCATATATTTT.

Concerning this clonotype itself: An end of the junction differs from the germline gene, which may be a read error. V usage is TRBV7-9 and J usage is TRBJ1-1, with 8 nucleotides matching TRBD1. Germline lookup yields CDR1 SEHNR and CDR2 FQNEAQ (reference sequence). CDR3 length: 15 amino acids. The CDR3 DNA follows: TGCGCCAGCAGCTTGGCCGGGACAGGTAACACTGAAGCTTTCTTT. Amino acid sequence: CASSLAGTGNTEAFF.

This chain joins TRBV27 and TRBJ1-2; possibly TRBD1 for D (6 bases). Trimming took 5 bases from V and 9 from J, leaving 13 bases between them. Germline V gene lookup returns CDR1 MNHEY and CDR2 SMNVEV (reference sequence). This CDR3 is 12 amino acids long. CDR3 protein: CASSTYRASYTF. The CDR3 coding sequence is TGTGCCAGCAGTACCTACAGGGCTAGCTACACCTTC.